These T cell receptor beta chains were read from a single sample in a study of blood T cell repertoires in COVID-19. Here immunoSEQ multiplex PCR was the method, and the copy in TCRdb shows in-frame clones only, minus some. The sample yields around 220,000 clones, about 91% seen once. Material for sequencing was PBMCs or T cells enriched from blood (not recorded which). These receptors originate from a woman between 50 and 59 years old with acute COVID-19. Each CDR3 is given with its conserved first and last residue. Fields, in order: clone size, J gene, V gene, D gene, CDR3 protein, CDR3 DNA. The D gene is left open where the match is weak. Only part of the rows carry a size: once, few, many, or a class if the clone is expanded.

abundance: NA; j_gene: TRBJ2-7; v_gene: TRBV4-1; d_gene: TRBD2; CDR3aa: CASSHPLAGRHYEQYF; CDR3nt: TGCGCCAGCAGCCATCCCCTAGCGGGGAGACACTACGAGCAGTACTTC
abundance: once; j_gene: TRBJ1-2; v_gene: TRBV28; d_gene: NA; CDR3aa: CASSFWGPPAAYGYTF; CDR3nt: TGTGCCAGCAGTTTTTGGGGGCCTCCTGCCGCTTATGGCTACACCTTC
abundance: NA; j_gene: TRBJ1-6; v_gene: TRBV5-1; d_gene: NA; CDR3aa: CASSLSGVEAPLHF; CDR3nt: TGCGCCAGCAGCTTGTCAGGGGTTGAGGCACCCCTCCACTTT
abundance: NA; j_gene: TRBJ2-7; v_gene: TRBV9; d_gene: TRBD1; CDR3aa: CASSAHRDRVSEQYF; CDR3nt: TGTGCCAGCAGCGCCCACCGAGACAGGGTCTCGGAGCAGTACTTC
abundance: NA; j_gene: TRBJ1-1; v_gene: TRBV5-1; d_gene: NA; CDR3aa: CASSLAGGGGLSTEAFF; CDR3nt: TGCGCCAGCAGCCTTGCAGGCGGGGGCGGGTTGAGCACTGAAGCTTTCTTT
abundance: NA; j_gene: TRBJ1-1; v_gene: TRBV28; d_gene: TRBD1; CDR3aa: CASRAGTGVYTEAFF; CDR3nt: TGTGCCAGCAGGGCCGGGACAGGGGTTTACACTGAAGCTTTCTTT
abundance: NA; j_gene: TRBJ1-2; v_gene: TRBV20-1; d_gene: NA; CDR3aa: CSATGYHGYTF; CDR3nt: TGCAGTGCTACAGGGTATCATGGCTACACCTTC
abundance: NA; j_gene: TRBJ2-1; v_gene: TRBV7-3; d_gene: NA; CDR3aa: CASSLIAGTYNEQFF; CDR3nt: TGTGCCAGCAGCTTAATTGCGGGGACGTACAATGAGCAGTTCTTC
abundance: NA; j_gene: TRBJ2-1; v_gene: TRBV28; d_gene: NA; CDR3aa: CASSLPQGNEQFF; CDR3nt: TGTGCCAGCAGCCTACCCCAGGGGAATGAGCAGTTCTTC
abundance: NA; j_gene: TRBJ2-7; v_gene: TRBV6-5; d_gene: NA; CDR3aa: CASSNRATYEQYF; CDR3nt: TGTGCCAGCAGTAACAGGGCCACCTACGAGCAGTACTTC
abundance: NA; j_gene: TRBJ2-1; v_gene: TRBV5-4; d_gene: NA; CDR3aa: CASSTAGSSYNEQFF; CDR3nt: TGTGCCAGCAGCACAGCGGGCAGCTCCTACAATGAGCAGTTCTTC
abundance: NA; j_gene: TRBJ1-6; v_gene: TRBV4-2; d_gene: TRBD1; CDR3aa: CASSQDGQGGTSPLHF; CDR3nt: TGTGCCAGCAGCCAAGACGGACAGGGGGGGACTTCACCCCTCCACTTT
abundance: NA; j_gene: TRBJ1-3; v_gene: TRBV28; d_gene: NA; CDR3aa: CASSLGSYSGNTIYF; CDR3nt: TGTGCCAGCAGTTTAGGCAGTTACTCTGGAAACACCATATATTTT
abundance: once; j_gene: TRBJ2-3; v_gene: TRBV28; d_gene: TRBD1; CDR3aa: CASSTWTGSTDTQYF; CDR3nt: TGTGCCAGCAGCACTTGGACAGGGAGCACAGATACGCAGTATTTT
abundance: NA; j_gene: TRBJ2-5; v_gene: TRBV5-1; d_gene: NA; CDR3aa: CASSEGETQYF; CDR3nt: TGCGCCAGCAGCGAGGGAGAGACCCAGTACTTC
abundance: NA; j_gene: TRBJ2-7; v_gene: TRBV15; d_gene: NA; CDR3aa: CATSRDVWALYEQYF; CDR3nt: TGTGCCACCAGCAGAGATGTCTGGGCCCTCTACGAGCAGTACTTC
abundance: NA; j_gene: TRBJ1-1; v_gene: TRBV7-3; d_gene: TRBD1; CDR3aa: CASSSSRDSEAFF; CDR3nt: TGTGCCAGCAGCTCCTCCCGGGACAGTGAAGCTTTCTTT
abundance: few; j_gene: TRBJ1-6; v_gene: TRBV7-2; d_gene: TRBD1; CDR3aa: CASRLGQGNSPLHF; CDR3nt: TGTGCCAGCAGACTAGGACAGGGAAATTCACCCCTCCACTTT
abundance: NA; j_gene: TRBJ2-7; v_gene: TRBV5-1; d_gene: TRBD1; CDR3aa: CASSLAGTGREQYF; CDR3nt: TGCGCCAGCAGCTTGGCCGGGACAGGGCGTGAGCAGTACTTC
abundance: NA; j_gene: TRBJ2-5; v_gene: TRBV21-1; d_gene: NA; CDR3aa: CASSKGSTGFRFRVRGGLVETQYF; CDR3nt: TGTGCCAGCAGCAAAGGCAGCACAGGCTTTAGGTTTAGGGTAAGGGGCGGTTTGGTAGAGACCCAGTACTTC
abundance: NA; j_gene: TRBJ1-4; v_gene: TRBV19; d_gene: NA; CDR3aa: CASSIATAREKLFF; CDR3nt: TGTGCCAGTAGTATAGCTACAGCCCGAGAAAAACTGTTTTTT
abundance: NA; j_gene: TRBJ1-2; v_gene: TRBV14; d_gene: TRBD1; CDR3aa: CASSRAGTGGNRNGYTF; CDR3nt: TGTGCCAGCAGCCGAGCCGGGACAGGGGGAAATCGGAATGGCTACACCTTC
abundance: NA; j_gene: TRBJ2-3; v_gene: TRBV4-1; d_gene: TRBD1; CDR3aa: CASSLGQETDTQYF; CDR3nt: TGCGCCAGCAGCCTGGGACAGGAGACAGATACGCAGTATTTT
abundance: NA; j_gene: TRBJ2-7; v_gene: TRBV4-2; d_gene: NA; CDR3aa: CASSQDGLLNEQYF; CDR3nt: TGTGCCAGCAGCCAAGATGGGCTTCTTAACGAGCAGTACTTC
abundance: NA; j_gene: TRBJ2-5; v_gene: TRBV9; d_gene: NA; CDR3aa: CASSVAGGGGETQYF; CDR3nt: TGTGCCAGCAGCGTAGCAGGAGGGGGCGGGGAGACCCAGTACTTC
abundance: NA; j_gene: TRBJ1-1; v_gene: TRBV5-5; d_gene: TRBD1; CDR3aa: CASSFRDSLNTEAFF; CDR3nt: TGTGCCAGCAGCTTTCGGGACAGCTTAAACACTGAAGCTTTCTTT
abundance: NA; j_gene: TRBJ2-7; v_gene: TRBV3-1/TRBV3-2; d_gene: NA; CDR3aa: CASSQDPGHAYEQYF; CDR3nt: TGTGCCAGCAGCCAAGATCCAGGACACGCCTACGAGCAGTACTTC
abundance: NA; j_gene: TRBJ2-2; v_gene: TRBV18; d_gene: TRBD1; CDR3aa: CASSPETGVPNTGELFF; CDR3nt: TGTGCCAGCTCACCAGAGACAGGGGTTCCGAACACCGGGGAGCTGTTTTTT
abundance: NA; j_gene: TRBJ1-4; v_gene: TRBV18; d_gene: NA; CDR3aa: CASSPLGGRNEKLFF; CDR3nt: TGTGCCAGCTCACCACTGGGAGGCCGCAATGAAAAACTGTTTTTT
abundance: NA; j_gene: TRBJ2-3; v_gene: TRBV7-8; d_gene: TRBD2; CDR3aa: CASSPGLAGESLSRGTQYF; CDR3nt: TGTGCCAGCAGCCCGGGACTAGCGGGAGAAAGTTTAAGTCGGGGTACGCAGTATTTT
abundance: NA; j_gene: TRBJ2-7; v_gene: TRBV28; d_gene: TRBD1; CDR3aa: CASSSSLQGAGSVEQYF; CDR3nt: TGTGCCAGCAGCTCCAGCCTTCAGGGGGCGGGGTCTGTAGAGCAGTACTTC
abundance: NA; j_gene: TRBJ1-2; v_gene: TRBV18; d_gene: TRBD1; CDR3aa: CASSPPDRAGGYTF; CDR3nt: TGTGCCAGCTCACCACCAGACAGGGCAGGCGGCTACACCTTC
abundance: NA; j_gene: TRBJ2-7; v_gene: TRBV19; d_gene: NA; CDR3aa: CASSKLQGPEQYF; CDR3nt: TGTGCCAGTAGTAAACTACAGGGACCCGAGCAGTACTTC
abundance: NA; j_gene: TRBJ2-1; v_gene: TRBV30; d_gene: NA; CDR3aa: CAWGSGNEQFF; CDR3nt: TGTGCCTGGGGGTCGGGCAATGAGCAGTTCTTC
abundance: NA; j_gene: TRBJ2-2; v_gene: TRBV3-1/TRBV3-2; d_gene: TRBD2; CDR3aa: CASSHPGTSGPSFAGELFF; CDR3nt: TGTGCCAGCAGCCATCCCGGGACTAGCGGTCCGAGCTTCGCCGGGGAGCTGTTTTTT
abundance: NA; j_gene: TRBJ2-3; v_gene: TRBV15; d_gene: NA; CDR3aa: CATSLASTDTQYF; CDR3nt: TGTGCCACCAGCCTTGCGAGCACAGATACGCAGTATTTT
abundance: NA; j_gene: TRBJ2-1; v_gene: TRBV28; d_gene: TRBD1; CDR3aa: CASSLWQGALNEQFF; CDR3nt: TGTGCCAGCAGTTTATGGCAGGGGGCCCTCAATGAGCAGTTCTTC